Presented here are 17 T cell receptor beta chains from one specimen sequenced in a study of T cell responses to AZD1222 COVID-19 vaccine. Produced via immunoSEQ multiplex PCR; TCRdb's table is partial and in-frame only. The table has around 150,000 clones, around four fifths seen once. The sequences come from peripheral blood, collected on day 0 of AZD1222 vaccination. Receptors originate from an adult in good health.

Only one count was recorded for this clone. The genes are TRBV28 and TRBJ2-7, with TRBD1 matching over 7 bases. CDR3 length: 13 amino acids. Germline V CDR1 and CDR2: MDHEN, SYDVKM. The trim removed 5 bases at V and 6 bases at J, leaving 7 bases unmatched. This chain's CDR3 is CASSQGQSSEQYF. The CDR3 DNA reads as TGTGCCAGCAGTCAGGGACAGTCTTCCGAGCAGTACTTC.

The chain uses TRBV4-1 and TRBJ2-5; D is perhaps TRBD1 or TRBD2 (5 bases each). Trimming removed 1 base from V and 7 bases from J, with 19 bases in between. CDR3 length: 16 amino acids. Germline assignment: CDR1 MGHRA and CDR2 YSYEKL. The CDR3 DNA sequence: TGCGCCAGCAGCCAAGGTGGGGGTACATCCTCGGGGACCCAGTACTTC. Its translation: CASSQGGGTSSGTQYF.

The rearrangement joins TRBV5-1 to TRBJ2-1, with a possible D match to TRBD1 (6 bases). The CDR3 loop spans 17 amino acids. V gave up 5 bases and J gave up 0 bases, with 18 bases separating them. The V gene's germline CDR1 is SGHRS and CDR2 YFSETQ. CDR3 DNA: TGCGCCAGCAGAAACCTCAGGGGCGGTAGCTCCTACAATGAGCAGTTCTTC. The encoded protein is CASRNLRGGSSYNEQFF.

This chain joins TRBV13 and TRBJ2-1, with 9 bases fitting TRBD2. Germline V CDR1 and CDR2: PRHDT, FYEKMQ (reference sequence). This CDR3 comprises 15 residues. With V trimmed by 3 bases and J by 8 bases, 8 bases remained unmatched. DNA for the CDR3: TGTGCCAGCAGCTTGGCCGGGACTAGCTATGATGAGCAGTTCTTC. It yields the protein CASSLAGTSYDEQFF.

In this sample, this clone turned up a few times. The chain joins TRBV28 to TRBJ1-6, with 8 bases aligning to TRBD1. CDR1 and CDR2 from the germline V gene are MDHEN and SYDVKM. CDR3 length: 16 amino acids. V lost 6 bases and J lost 6; bases outside the gene matches: 10. CDR3 coding DNA: TGTGCCAGCAGCCTACCACAGGGGGTGGGTAATTCACCCCTCCACTTT. Residues: CASSLPQGVGNSPLHF.

This clone was counted many times. The V and J genes are TRBV5-6 and TRBJ1-2; weak D call: TRBD1 (5 bases). V was clipped by 5 bases and J by 5 bases, with 16 bases between them. Germline CDR1 SGHDT, CDR2 YYEEEE. This CDR3 region has 14 residues. CDR3 nucleotide sequence: TGTGCCAGCAGTTCCTTCCAGGGAGTTTATGGCTACACCTTC. Its protein product is CASSSFQGVYGYTF. Full variable domain (rest looked up from reference TRBV5-6 and TRBJ1-2): DAGVTQSPTHLIKTRGQQVTLRCSPKSGHDTVSWYQQALGQGPQFIFQYYEEEERQRGNFPDRFSGHQFPNYSSELNVNALLLGDSALYLCASSSFQGVYGYTFGSGTRLTVV.

The chain's CDR3 is CSASSGASSSNQPQHF. The DNA of the CDR3 is TGCAGTGCTAGTAGTGGGGCTAGCTCGAGCAATCAGCCCCAGCATTTT. The chain joins TRBV20-1 to TRBJ1-5, with D tentatively TRBD1 (5 bases). The CDR3 length is 16 residues. The germline V and J ends were trimmed by 3 bases and 1 base, with 16 bases remaining between them. The germline CDR1 and CDR2 sequences are DFQATT and SNEGSKA (reference sequence).

The V call is TRBV5-1, the J call TRBJ2-3; D possibly uses TRBD1 or TRBD2 (5 bases each). V lost 0 bases, J lost 1 base, and 6 bases lay in between. Germline V gene data show CDR1 as SGHRS and CDR2 as YFSETQ. This CDR3 has 14 residues. CDR3 in DNA: TGCGCCAGCAGCTTGGGAGGGGGCACAGATACGCAGTATTTT. Translating it yields CASSLGGGTDTQYF. The entire variable domain, with the rest obtained from reference TRBV5-1 and TRBJ2-3, is as follows: KAGVTQTPRYLIKTRGQQVTLSCSPISGHRSVSWYQQTPGQGLQFLFEYFSETQRNKGNFPGRFSGRQFSNSRSEMNVSTLELGDSALYLCASSLGGGTDTQYFGPGTRLTVL.

In nucleotides, the CDR3 is TGCGCCAGCAGCTTGGGGACAGGGTGGAACTATAATTCACCCCTCCACTTT. Translation: CASSLGTGWNYNSPLHF. This sequence joins TRBV5-1 and TRBJ1-6; TRBD1 aligns across 8 bases. V shed 0 bases, J shed 3 bases, and the junction held 5 bases outside the gene matches. The CDR3 runs 17 residues. CDR1 SGHRS and CDR2 YFSETQ come from the germline V gene.

J is TRBJ2-7 and V is TRBV28, with D perhaps being TRBD1 or TRBD2 (5 bases each). Germline CDR1 and CDR2: MDHEN and SYDVKM. Trimming removed 5 bases at V and 3 bases at J, with 20 bases between. CDR3 length: 16 amino acids. The CDR3 DNA follows: TGTGCCAGCAGTGCCCAACCAGGGCGGGCCATCTACGAGCAGTACTTC. This encodes CASSAQPGRAIYEQYF.

J is TRBJ1-1 and V is TRBV2; TRBD1 agrees at 7 bases. V gave up 6 bases and J gave up 11 bases; unmatched junction bases: 9. Germline V gives CDR1 SNHLY, CDR2 FYNNEI. This CDR3 has 12 amino acids. This chain's CDR3 is CASSVNQGGAFF. For the CDR3, the DNA is TGTGCCAGCAGCGTAAACCAGGGGGGCGCTTTCTTT.

V gene TRBV7-9 combines with J gene TRBJ1-2, with D maybe TRBD1 (6 bases). CDR1 and CDR2 (germline): SEHNR, FQNEAQ (reference sequence). This CDR3 comprises 14 residues. The V end lost 3 bases, the J end lost 5 bases, and 13 bases lay between the germline ends. CDR3 coding DNA: TGTGCCAGCAGCTTCGGGGGACATGGGTATGGCTACACCTTC. Protein sequence: CASSFGGHGYGYTF.

Only a few counts were recorded for this clone. The chain couples TRBV9 to TRBJ1-6; maybe TRBD1 (5 bases). Per germline, CDR1 SGDLS and CDR2 YYNGEE. The CDR3 runs to 16 residues. V gave up 4 bases and J gave up 2 bases, with 13 bases separating them. The CDR3 DNA follows: TGTGCCAGCAGCTCGGGGGTAATGGCCTATAATTCACCCCTCCACTTT. Translated: CASSSGVMAYNSPLHF.

The chain combines TRBV2 with TRBJ1-5; D gene ambiguous. CDR3 length: 15 amino acids. The germline gives CDR1 SNHLY, CDR2 FYNNEI. Trimming took 1 base from V and 2 from J, leaving 9 bases between them. CDR3 in DNA: TGTGCCAGCAGTGAAGGACCGAAGGGCAATCAGCCCCAGCATTTT. Its protein product is CASSEGPKGNQPQHF.

The rearrangement uses TRBV5-1 and TRBJ2-2, with TRBD1 matching over 8 bases. V trimming: 3 bases; J trimming: 3 bases; junction bases outside the gene matches: 4. Germline assignment: CDR1 SGHRS and CDR2 YFSETQ. This CDR3 comprises 15 residues. CDR3: CASSSGTGYTGELFF. In DNA, the CDR3 is TGCGCCAGCAGCTCCGGGACAGGTTACACCGGGGAGCTGTTTTTT.

This sequence joins TRBV5-8 and TRBJ1-5; perhaps TRBD1 as D (5 bases). The germline CDR1 and CDR2 sequences are SGHTS and YDEGEE. This CDR3 region has 15 residues. V dropped 7 bases and J dropped 0 bases, with 14 bases sitting between them. CDR3 in amino acids: CASSWGINSNQPQHF. The DNA for the CDR3 is TGTGCCAGCTCTTGGGGCATCAATAGCAATCAGCCCCAGCATTTT. Using reference TRBV5-8 and TRBJ1-5 for the parts outside the CDR3, the full variable domain is EAGVTQSPTHLIKTRGQQATLRCSPISGHTSVYWYQQALGLGLQFLLWYDEGEERNRGNFPPRFSGRQFPNYSSELNVNALELEDSALYLCASSWGINSNQPQHFGDGTRLSIL.

This rearrangement joins TRBV3-1 (or the pseudogene TRBV3-2) to TRBJ1-5; no firm D call. V was pared by 5 bases and J by 5 bases, with 10 bases between. The CDR3 consists of 13 residues. Germline CDR1 reads LGHDT; CDR2 reads YNNKEL (reference sequence). The CDR3 DNA reads as TGTGCCAGCAGCACCTATGATCATCAGCCCCAGCATTTT. This encodes CASSTYDHQPQHF.